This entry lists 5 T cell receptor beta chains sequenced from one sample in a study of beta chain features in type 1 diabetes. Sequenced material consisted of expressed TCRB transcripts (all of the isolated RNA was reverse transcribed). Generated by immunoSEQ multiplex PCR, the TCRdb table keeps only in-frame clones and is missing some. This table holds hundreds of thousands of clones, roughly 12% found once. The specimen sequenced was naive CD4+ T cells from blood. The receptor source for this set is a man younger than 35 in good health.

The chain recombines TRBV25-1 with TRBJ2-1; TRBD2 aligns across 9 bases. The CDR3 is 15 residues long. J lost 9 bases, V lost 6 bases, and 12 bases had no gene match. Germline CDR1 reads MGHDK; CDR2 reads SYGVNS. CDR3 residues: CASRRPGGGAIEQFF. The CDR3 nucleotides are TGTGCCAGCAGGCGGCCGGGCGGGGGGGCGATTGAGCAGTTCTTC. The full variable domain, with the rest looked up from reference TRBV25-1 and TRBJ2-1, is EADIYQTPRYLVIGTGKKITLECSQTMGHDKMYWYQQDPGMELHLIHYSYGVNSTEKGDLSSESTVSRIRTEHFPLTLESARPSHTSQYLCASRRPGGGAIEQFFGPGTRLTVL.

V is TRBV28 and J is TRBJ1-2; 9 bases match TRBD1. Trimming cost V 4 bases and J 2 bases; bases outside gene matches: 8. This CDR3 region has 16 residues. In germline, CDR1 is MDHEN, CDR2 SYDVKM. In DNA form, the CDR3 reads TGTGCCAGCAGTTCAACCGCCGGGACAGGGAACTATGGCTACACCTTC. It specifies CASSSTAGTGNYGYTF.

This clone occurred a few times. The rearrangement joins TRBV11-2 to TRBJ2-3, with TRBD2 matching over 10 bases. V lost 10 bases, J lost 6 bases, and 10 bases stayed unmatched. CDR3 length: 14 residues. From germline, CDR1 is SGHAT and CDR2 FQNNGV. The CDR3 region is CATQLSGRLDTQYF. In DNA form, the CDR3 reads TGTGCCACCCAGCTTAGCGGGAGGCTGGATACGCAGTATTTT. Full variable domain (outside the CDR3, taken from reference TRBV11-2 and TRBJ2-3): EAGVAQSPRYKIIEKRQSVAFWCNPISGHATLYWYQQILGQGPKLLIQFQNNGVVDDSQLPKDRFSAERLKGVDSTLKIQPAKLEDSAVYLCATQLSGRLDTQYFGPGTRLTVL.

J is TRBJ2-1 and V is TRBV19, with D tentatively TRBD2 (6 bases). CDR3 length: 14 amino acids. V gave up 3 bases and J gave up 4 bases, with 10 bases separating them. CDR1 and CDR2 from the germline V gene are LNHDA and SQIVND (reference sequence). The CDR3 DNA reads TGTGCCAGTAGTATGGCGGGAAGGTACAATGAGCAGTTCTTC. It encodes CASSMAGRYNEQFF.

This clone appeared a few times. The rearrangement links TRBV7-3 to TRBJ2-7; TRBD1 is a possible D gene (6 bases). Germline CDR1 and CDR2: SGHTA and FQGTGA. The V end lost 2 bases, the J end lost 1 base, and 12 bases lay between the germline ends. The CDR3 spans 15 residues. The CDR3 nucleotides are TGTGCCAGCAGCTTATCAGGGACACCTTCCTACGAGCAGTACTTC. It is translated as CASSLSGTPSYEQYF.